This TCR beta chain was documented in a study of blood T cell repertoires in COVID-19. Study at large: The origin of the acute and convalescent COVID-19 samples was the United States, Italy and Spain. The analysed material was cDNA or gDNA that came from T cells, B-cell-depleted T cells, or PBMCs.

The germline V gene encodes CDR1 SGHAT and CDR2 FQNNGV. V shed 5 bases, J shed 2 bases, and the junction held 9 bases outside the gene matches. The CDR3 spans 15 residues. Original methodology: It was from reference gene primer amplification that nucleated cell counts were estimated. The table came from immunoSEQ multiplex PCR; TCRdb's copy has only in-frame clones and leaves some out. D and trimming were read from the DNA, whereas the V and J calls and clone size are those reported in that table. This table has roughly 150,000 clones, 85% to 90% appearing once. This clonotype was obtained from a man aged 18 to 29 with COVID-19, enrolled during active disease. The V and J genes are TRBV11-2 and TRBJ2-7, with TRBD1 identical over 7 bases. The sample taken for sequencing was peripheral blood. CDR3 amino acids: CASSRTGAYTYEQYF. In nucleotides, the CDR3 is TGTGCCAGCAGCCGGACAGGAGCGTATACCTACGAGCAGTACTTC.